This T cell receptor (beta chain) originates from a study of blood T cell repertoires in COVID-19. Libraries were prepared by immunoSEQ multiplex PCR; TCRdb keeps only in-frame clonotypes and omits some of them. The repertoire holds fewer than 300,000 clones, 80% to 90% seen once, with roughly 5.8% in the top ten. This clone showed up just once. The CDR3 runs to 14 residues. J lost 6 bases, V lost 1 base, and 8 bases had no gene match. Germline-derived CDR1 and CDR2 are SQVTM and ANQGSEA. The TCR originated in a man at least 80 years old with acute or convalescent COVID-19. The chain couples TRBV29-1 to TRBJ2-7, with 8 bases identical to TRBD1. Sequencing used peripheral blood. CDR3 coding DNA: TGCAGCGTTGAAGTCGCCCAGGGGGCGGCCGAGCAGTACTTC. Protein: CSVEVAQGAAEQYF.